These 13 T cell receptor beta chains were sequenced from one sample in a study of graft-versus-host responses after intestinal transplantation. Sequencing used immunoSEQ multiplex PCR; TCRdb keeps in-frame clones, though not all of them. The sample contains roughly 10,000 clones, over 90% of which appear only once. The sample was PBMCs, taken 40 to 45 days after intestinal transplantation. The receptors were sampled from a human patient who received an intestinal transplant, so some T cells may come from the graft donor.

V gene TRBV6-1 combines with J gene TRBJ1-1, with D uncertain. The V end lost 1 base, the J end lost 5 bases, and 8 bases lay between the germline ends. The CDR3 sequence is 13 residues long. CDR1 and CDR2 from the germline V gene are MNHNS and SASEGT. The DNA of the CDR3 is TGTGCCAGCAGTGAAGAAGTCCTGACTGAAGCTTTCTTT. This sequence encodes CASSEEVLTEAFF.

The chain uses TRBV4-2 and TRBJ1-3; D uncertain. This CDR3 is 16 amino acids long. V was trimmed by 1 base and J by 0 bases, leaving 10 bases between them. In germline, CDR1 is LGHNA, CDR2 YNFKEQ. CDR3 DNA sequence: TGTGCCAGCAGCCAAGCCGGACGCCGCTCTGGAAACACCATATATTTT. Its protein product is CASSQAGRRSGNTIYF.

CDR3 sequence reads: CASSVQGVEKLFF. The CDR3 region has the DNA TGTGCCAGCAGTGTGCAGGGGGTAGAAAAACTGTTTTTT. The rearrangement joins TRBV6-1 to TRBJ1-4, with 7 bases lining up with TRBD1. Germline V lookup: CDR1 MNHNS, CDR2 SASEGT. The length of the CDR3 is 13 residues. Germline trimming cut 4 bases from V and 8 bases from J; bases unmatched to any gene: 4.

The chain has TRBV6-5 and TRBJ2-7, with D possibly being TRBD1 or TRBD2 (5 bases each). This CDR3 comprises 12 residues. Germline loops: CDR1 MNHEY, CDR2 SVGAGI. Deletions cut 8 bases from V and 2 bases from J, with 10 bases between. In nucleotides, the CDR3 is TGTGCCAGCGGGGGAACCACCTACGAGCAGTACTTC. Translation: CASGGTTYEQYF.

This chain joins TRBV10-2 and TRBJ2-1; no definite D call. From germline, CDR1 is WSHSY and CDR2 SAAADI. This CDR3 region has 11 residues. Trimming cost V 6 bases and J 6 bases, with 6 bases left between them. CDR3 protein: CASREINEQFF. The DNA for the CDR3 is TGCGCCAGCAGGGAAATCAATGAGCAGTTCTTC.

The CDR3 coding sequence is TGTGCCAGCAGCCGCCAGGGCGATGAGCAGTTCTTC. Protein: CASSRQGDEQFF. V and J are TRBV11-3 and TRBJ2-1; tentative D call: TRBD1 (5 bases). V was shortened by 5 bases and J by 8 bases, with 10 bases between the two germline ends. CDR1 and CDR2 (germline): SGHNT, YENEEA. This CDR3 is built from 12 residues.

The gene calls are TRBV4-1 and TRBJ1-2, with D unclear. Germline assignment: CDR1 MGHRA and CDR2 YSYEKL. V lost 0 bases and J lost 9, with 8 bases in between. This CDR3 contains 12 residues. This chain's CDR3 is CASSQDLWSYTF. Written as DNA, the CDR3 is TGCGCCAGCAGCCAAGATCTATGGAGCTACACCTTC.

The rearrangement links TRBV2 to TRBJ2-3, with D maybe TRBD1 (6 bases). The V gene lost 6 bases and the J gene lost 5 bases, with 21 bases spanning the gap. Per the germline V gene, CDR1 is SNHLY and CDR2 is FYNNEI. The CDR3 is 16 amino acids. The CDR3 nucleotides read TGTGCCAGCAGCCGATCCTCCAGGGGCCGGGGAGATACGCAGTATTTT. Amino acids: CASSRSSRGRGDTQYF.

This chain joins TRBV9 and TRBJ2-4; either TRBD1 or TRBD2 may supply D (6 bases each). There are 13 residues in the CDR3. Germline V gene data show CDR1 as SGDLS and CDR2 as YYNGEE. V was pared by 0 bases and J by 11 bases, with 12 bases between. CDR3 protein: CASSVEWGAVQYF. The CDR3 nucleotides are TGTGCCAGCAGCGTAGAGTGGGGGGCTGTTCAGTACTTC.

This clone was seen a single time. The rearrangement joins TRBV19 to TRBJ2-1; no reliable D call. Germline V CDR1 and CDR2: LNHDA, SQIVND (reference sequence). Trimming removed 7 bases from V and 9 bases from J, with 19 bases in between. The CDR3 totals 14 residues. As DNA, the CDR3 is TGTGCCAGTAAAGGAGTGAAACAATTCGGTGAGCAGTTCTTC. This codes for CASKGVKQFGEQFF.

The J gene is TRBJ2-1, the V gene TRBV4-1; no firm D call. Trimming shortened V by 3 bases and J by 6 bases, and 3 bases separated the two germline ends. Germline V CDR1 and CDR2: MGHRA, YSYEKL. This CDR3 has 11 residues. The CDR3 region is CASSQINEQFF. The CDR3 nucleotides are TGCGCCAGCAGCCAGATCAATGAGCAGTTCTTC.

This chain joins TRBV2 and TRBJ2-1, with TRBD1 matching 9 bases. Germline values: CDR1 SNHLY, CDR2 FYNNEI. CDR3 size: 15 residues. V lost 6 bases to trimming and J lost 5 bases; unmatched junction nucleotides: 8. The chain's CDR3 is CASRGGTGLDNEQFF. CDR3 nucleotides: TGTGCCAGCAGGGGAGGGACAGGGCTTGACAATGAGCAGTTCTTC.

The J gene is TRBJ2-7, the V gene TRBV6-5; D might be TRBD2 (6 bases). V gave up 0 bases and J gave up 0 bases, with 9 bases separating them. This CDR3 contains 15 residues. CDR1 and CDR2 (germline): MNHEY, SVGAGI. CDR3 DNA sequence: TGTGCCAGCAGTTACTCTCTGGGGGGCTCCTACGAGCAGTACTTC. Protein product: CASSYSLGGSYEQYF.